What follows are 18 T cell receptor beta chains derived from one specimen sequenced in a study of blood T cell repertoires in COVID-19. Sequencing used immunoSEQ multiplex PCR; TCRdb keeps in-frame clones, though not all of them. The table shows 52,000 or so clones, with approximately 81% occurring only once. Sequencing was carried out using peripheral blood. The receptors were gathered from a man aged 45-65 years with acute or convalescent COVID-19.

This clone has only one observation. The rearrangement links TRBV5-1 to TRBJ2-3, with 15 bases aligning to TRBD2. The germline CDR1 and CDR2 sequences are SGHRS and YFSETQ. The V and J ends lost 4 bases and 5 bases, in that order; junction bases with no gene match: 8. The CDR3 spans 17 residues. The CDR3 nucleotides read TGCGCCAGCAGCGGCGGACTAGCGGGGGGGCCGGAAGATACGCAGTATTTT. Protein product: CASSGGLAGGPEDTQYF.

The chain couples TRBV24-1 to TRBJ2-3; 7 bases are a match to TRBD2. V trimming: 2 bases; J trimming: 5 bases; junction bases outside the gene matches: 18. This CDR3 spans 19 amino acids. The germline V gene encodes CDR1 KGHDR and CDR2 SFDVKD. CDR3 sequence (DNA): TGTGCCACCAGTGATTCCCCCGGGCTCGCGGGAGTTCTCGGAGATACGCAGTATTTT. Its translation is CATSDSPGLAGVLGDTQYF.

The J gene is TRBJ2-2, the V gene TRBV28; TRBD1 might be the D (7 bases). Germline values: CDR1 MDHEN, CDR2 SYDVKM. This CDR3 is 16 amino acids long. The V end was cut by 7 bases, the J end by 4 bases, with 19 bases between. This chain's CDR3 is CASNPGGQLSTGELFF. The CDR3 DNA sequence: TGTGCCAGCAACCCCGGGGGACAGTTATCCACCGGGGAGCTGTTTTTT.

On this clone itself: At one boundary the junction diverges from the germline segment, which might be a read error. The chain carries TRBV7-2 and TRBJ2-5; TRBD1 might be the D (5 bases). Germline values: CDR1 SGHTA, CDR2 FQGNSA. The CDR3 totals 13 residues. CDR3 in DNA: TGTGCCAGCCTCCGTTGGGGCCAACAGACCCAGTACTTC. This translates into CASLRWGQQTQYF.

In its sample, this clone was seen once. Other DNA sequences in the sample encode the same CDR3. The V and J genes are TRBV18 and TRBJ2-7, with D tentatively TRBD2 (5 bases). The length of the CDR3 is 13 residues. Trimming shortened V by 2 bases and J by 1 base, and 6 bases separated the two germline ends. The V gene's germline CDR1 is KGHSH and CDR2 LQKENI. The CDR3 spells CASSPGGSYEQYF. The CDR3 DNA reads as TGTGCCAGCTCACCAGGAGGATCCTACGAGCAGTACTTC. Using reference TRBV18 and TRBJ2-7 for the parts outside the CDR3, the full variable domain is NAGVMQNPRHLVRRRGQEARLRCSPMKGHSHVYWYRQLPEEGLKFMVYLQKENIIDESGMPKERFSAEFPKEGPSILRIQQVVRGDSAAYFCASSPGGSYEQYFGPGTRLTVT.

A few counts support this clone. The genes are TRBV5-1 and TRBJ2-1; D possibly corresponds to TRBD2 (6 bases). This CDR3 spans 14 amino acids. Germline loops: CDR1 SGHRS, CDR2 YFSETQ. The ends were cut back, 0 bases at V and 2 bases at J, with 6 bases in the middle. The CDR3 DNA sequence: TGCGCCAGCAGCTTGGCTAGCGCCTACAATGAGCAGTTCTTC. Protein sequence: CASSLASAYNEQFF.

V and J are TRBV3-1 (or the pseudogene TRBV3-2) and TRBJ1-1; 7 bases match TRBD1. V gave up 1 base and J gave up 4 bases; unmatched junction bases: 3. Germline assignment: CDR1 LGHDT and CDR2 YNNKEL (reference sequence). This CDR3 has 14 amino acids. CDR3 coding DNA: TGTGCCAGCAGCCAAGCGGACAGGATCACTGAAGCTTTCTTT. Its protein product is CASSQADRITEAFF.

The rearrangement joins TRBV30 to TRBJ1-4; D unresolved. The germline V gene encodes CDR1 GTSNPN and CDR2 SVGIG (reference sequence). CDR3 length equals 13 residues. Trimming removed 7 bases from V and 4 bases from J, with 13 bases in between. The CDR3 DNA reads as TGTGCCTCTACCGGACTAATTAATGAAAAACTGTTTTTT. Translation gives CASTGLINEKLFF.

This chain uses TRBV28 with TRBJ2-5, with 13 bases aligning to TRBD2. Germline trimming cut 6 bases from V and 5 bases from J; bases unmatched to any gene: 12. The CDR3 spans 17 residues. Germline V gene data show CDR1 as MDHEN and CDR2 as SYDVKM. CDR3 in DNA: TGTGCCAGCAGCCTCGGACTAGCGGGAGATTATTCCGAGACCCAGTACTTC. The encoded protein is CASSLGLAGDYSETQYF.

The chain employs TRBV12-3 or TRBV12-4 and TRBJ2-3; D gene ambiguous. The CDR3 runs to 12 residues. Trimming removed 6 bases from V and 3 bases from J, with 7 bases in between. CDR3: CASSPPTDTQYF. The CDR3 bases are TGTGCCAGCAGCCCCCCGACAGATACGCAGTATTTT.

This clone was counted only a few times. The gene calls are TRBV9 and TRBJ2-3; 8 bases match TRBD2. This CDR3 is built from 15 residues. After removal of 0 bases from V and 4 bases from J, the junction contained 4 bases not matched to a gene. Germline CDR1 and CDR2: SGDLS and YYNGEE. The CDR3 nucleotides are TGTGCCAGCAGCGTAGTCGGGAGGGCGGCAGATACGCAGTATTTT. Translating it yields CASSVVGRAADTQYF.

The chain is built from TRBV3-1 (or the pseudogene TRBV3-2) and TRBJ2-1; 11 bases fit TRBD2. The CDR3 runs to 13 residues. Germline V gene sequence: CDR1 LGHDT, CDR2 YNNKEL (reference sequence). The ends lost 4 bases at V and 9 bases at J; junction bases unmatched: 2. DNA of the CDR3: TGTGCCAGCAGCCGACTAGCGGGAAGTGAGCAGTTCTTC. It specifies CASSRLAGSEQFF.

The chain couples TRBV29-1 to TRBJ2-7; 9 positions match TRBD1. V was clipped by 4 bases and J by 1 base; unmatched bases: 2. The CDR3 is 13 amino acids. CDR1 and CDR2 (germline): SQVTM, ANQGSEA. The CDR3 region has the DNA TGCAGCGTTGTCGGACAGGGGTCCTACGAGCAGTACTTC. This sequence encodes CSVVGQGSYEQYF.

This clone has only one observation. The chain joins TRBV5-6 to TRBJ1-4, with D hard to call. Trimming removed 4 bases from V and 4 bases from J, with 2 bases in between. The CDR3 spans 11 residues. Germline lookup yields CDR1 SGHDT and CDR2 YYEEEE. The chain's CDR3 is CASSRNEKLFF. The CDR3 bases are TGTGCCAGCAGCCGTAATGAAAAACTGTTTTTT.

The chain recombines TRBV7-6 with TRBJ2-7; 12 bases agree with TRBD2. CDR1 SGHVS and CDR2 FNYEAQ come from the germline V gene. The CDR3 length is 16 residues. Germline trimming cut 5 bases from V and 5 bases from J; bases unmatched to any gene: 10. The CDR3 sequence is CASSPPLAGGPHEQYF. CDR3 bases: TGTGCCAGCAGCCCTCCCCTAGCGGGAGGGCCCCACGAGCAGTACTTC.

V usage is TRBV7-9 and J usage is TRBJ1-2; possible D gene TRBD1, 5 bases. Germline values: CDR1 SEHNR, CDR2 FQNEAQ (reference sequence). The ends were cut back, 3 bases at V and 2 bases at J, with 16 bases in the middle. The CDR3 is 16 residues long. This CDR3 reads CASSLGEGGANYGYTF. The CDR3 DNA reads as TGTGCCAGCAGCTTGGGGGAGGGAGGGGCCAACTATGGCTACACCTTC. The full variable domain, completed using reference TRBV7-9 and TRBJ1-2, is DTGVSQNPRHKITKRGQNVTFRCDPISEHNRLYWYRQTLGQGPEFLTYFQNEAQLEKSRLLSDRFSAERPKGSFSTLEIQRTEQGDSAMYLCASSLGEGGANYGYTFGSGTRLTVV.

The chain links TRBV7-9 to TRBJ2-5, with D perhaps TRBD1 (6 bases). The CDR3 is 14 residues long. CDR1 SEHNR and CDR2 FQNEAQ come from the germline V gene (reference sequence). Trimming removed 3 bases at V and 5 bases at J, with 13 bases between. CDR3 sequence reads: CASSFTAGAETQYF. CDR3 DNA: TGTGCCAGCAGCTTTACGGCAGGGGCCGAGACCCAGTACTTC.

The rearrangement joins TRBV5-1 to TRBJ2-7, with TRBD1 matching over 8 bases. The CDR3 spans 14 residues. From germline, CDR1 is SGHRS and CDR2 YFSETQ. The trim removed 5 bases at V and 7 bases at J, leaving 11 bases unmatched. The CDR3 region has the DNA TGCGCCAGCAGGGTGACAGGGGTGTCGGGAGAGCAGTACTTC. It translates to CASRVTGVSGEQYF.